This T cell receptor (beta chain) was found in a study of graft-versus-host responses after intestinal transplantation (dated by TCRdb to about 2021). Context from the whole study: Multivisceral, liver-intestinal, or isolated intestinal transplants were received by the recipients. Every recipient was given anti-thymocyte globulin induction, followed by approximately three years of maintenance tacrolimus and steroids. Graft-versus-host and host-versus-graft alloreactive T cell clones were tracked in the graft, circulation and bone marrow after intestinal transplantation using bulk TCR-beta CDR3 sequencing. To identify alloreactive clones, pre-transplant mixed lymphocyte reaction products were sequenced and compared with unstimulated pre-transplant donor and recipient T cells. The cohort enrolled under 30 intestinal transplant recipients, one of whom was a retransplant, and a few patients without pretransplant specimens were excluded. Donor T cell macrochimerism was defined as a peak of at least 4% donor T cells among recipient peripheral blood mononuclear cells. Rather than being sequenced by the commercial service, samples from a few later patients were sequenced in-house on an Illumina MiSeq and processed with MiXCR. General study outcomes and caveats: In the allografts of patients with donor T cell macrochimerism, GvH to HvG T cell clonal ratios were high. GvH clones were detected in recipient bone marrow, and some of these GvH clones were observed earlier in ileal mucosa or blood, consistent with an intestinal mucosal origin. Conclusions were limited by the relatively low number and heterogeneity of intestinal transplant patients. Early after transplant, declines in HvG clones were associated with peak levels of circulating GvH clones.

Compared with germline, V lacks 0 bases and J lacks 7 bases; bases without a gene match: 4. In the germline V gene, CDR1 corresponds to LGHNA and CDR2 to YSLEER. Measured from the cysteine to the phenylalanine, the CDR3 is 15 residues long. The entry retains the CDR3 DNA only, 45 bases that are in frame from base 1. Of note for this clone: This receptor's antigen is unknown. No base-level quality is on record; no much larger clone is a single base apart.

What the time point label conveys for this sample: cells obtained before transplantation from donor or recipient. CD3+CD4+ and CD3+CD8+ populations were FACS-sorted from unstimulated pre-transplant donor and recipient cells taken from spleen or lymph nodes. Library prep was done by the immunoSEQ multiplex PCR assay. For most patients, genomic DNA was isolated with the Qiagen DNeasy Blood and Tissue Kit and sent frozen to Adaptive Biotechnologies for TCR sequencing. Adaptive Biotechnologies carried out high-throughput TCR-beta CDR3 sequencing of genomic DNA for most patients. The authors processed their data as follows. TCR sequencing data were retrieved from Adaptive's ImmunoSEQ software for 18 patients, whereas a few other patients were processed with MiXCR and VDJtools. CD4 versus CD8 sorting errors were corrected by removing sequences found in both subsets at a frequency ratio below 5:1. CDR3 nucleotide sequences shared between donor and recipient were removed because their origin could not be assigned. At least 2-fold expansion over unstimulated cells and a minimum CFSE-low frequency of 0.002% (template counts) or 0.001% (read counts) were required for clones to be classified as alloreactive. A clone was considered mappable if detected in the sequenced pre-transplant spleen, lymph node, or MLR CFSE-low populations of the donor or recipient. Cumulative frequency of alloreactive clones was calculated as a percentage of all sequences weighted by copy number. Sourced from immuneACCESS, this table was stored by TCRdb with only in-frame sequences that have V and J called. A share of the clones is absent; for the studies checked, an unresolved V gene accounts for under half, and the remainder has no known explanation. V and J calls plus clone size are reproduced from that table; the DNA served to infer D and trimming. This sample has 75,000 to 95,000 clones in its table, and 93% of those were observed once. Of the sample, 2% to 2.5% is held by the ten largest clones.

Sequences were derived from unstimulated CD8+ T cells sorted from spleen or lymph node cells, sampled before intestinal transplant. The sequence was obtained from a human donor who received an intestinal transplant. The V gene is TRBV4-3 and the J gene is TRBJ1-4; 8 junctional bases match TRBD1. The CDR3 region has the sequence CASSQDRDRREKLFF. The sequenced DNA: TGCGCCAGCAGCCAAGACCGGGACAGGCGTGAAAAACTGTTTTTT.